Each of the 6 T cell receptor beta chains below was sequenced from the same sample in a study of PD-1 blockade in mismatch repair-deficient tumors. Clones were read by immunoSEQ multiplex PCR, and TCRdb kept only the in-frame ones, dropping some. The sample has 20,000 to 25,000 clones; roughly four fifths are singletons. The sequenced sample was peripheral blood, obtained 2 weeks after starting pembrolizumab. These TCRs come from an adult with mismatch repair-deficient cancer.

In its sample, this clone was seen once. The V and J genes are TRBV29-1 and TRBJ1-2, with D uncertain. The CDR3 is 15 amino acids. V was pared by 0 bases and J by 0 bases, with 11 bases between. Germline V gene sequence: CDR1 SQVTM, CDR2 ANQGSEA. The CDR3 here is CSVEDPQLANYGYTF. CDR3 sequence (DNA): TGCAGCGTTGAAGACCCCCAGCTAGCTAACTATGGCTACACCTTC.

The genes are TRBV18 and TRBJ2-2, with 14 bases that match TRBD2. Trimming cost V 0 bases and J 1 base; bases outside gene matches: 4. The CDR3 has 19 residues. The germline CDR1 and CDR2 sequences are KGHSH and LQKENI. CDR3 loop: CASSPPGLAGALNTGELFF. CDR3 nucleotides: TGTGCCAGCTCACCACCGGGACTAGCGGGAGCGCTGAACACCGGGGAGCTGTTTTTT.

By frequency in the sample, this clone is medium-sized. The chain links TRBV13 to TRBJ2-7; D may match TRBD1 or TRBD2 (6 bases each). CDR3 length: 14 residues. CDR1 and CDR2 (germline): PRHDT, FYEKMQ (reference sequence). V gave up 5 bases and J gave up 5 bases, with 16 bases separating them. CDR3 region: CASSQLNRGDEQYF. CDR3 DNA: TGTGCCAGCAGCCAGCTTAATAGGGGGGACGAGCAGTACTTC. The full variable domain, in which reference TRBV13 and TRBJ2-7 provide the parts outside the CDR3, is AAGVIQSPRHLIKEKRETATLKCYPIPRHDTVYWYQQGPGQDPQFLISFYEKMQSDKGSIPDRFSAQQFSDYHSELNMSSLELGDSALYFCASSQLNRGDEQYFGPGTRLTVT.

This rearrangement joins TRBV28 to TRBJ2-5; D may match TRBD1 or TRBD2 (5 bases each). CDR1 is MDHEN and CDR2 is SYDVKM in the germline V gene. V lost 7 bases, J lost 5 bases, and 8 bases lay in between. CDR3 size: 11 residues. The CDR3, as DNA: TGTGCCAGCATGGGGGACGAGACCCAGTACTTC. Translating it yields CASMGDETQYF.

CDR3 nucleotides: TGCGCCAGCAGCAGCGGAAGGAGCTCTGGAAACACCATATATTTT. Translation: CASSSGRSSGNTIYF. V usage is TRBV5-1 and J usage is TRBJ1-3; D not resolved. Germline loops: CDR1 SGHRS, CDR2 YFSETQ. CDR3 length: 15 amino acids. The germline V and J ends were trimmed by 4 bases and 0 bases, with 11 bases remaining between them. The whole variable domain, filled in from reference TRBV5-1 and TRBJ1-3, reads KAGVTQTPRYLIKTRGQQVTLSCSPISGHRSVSWYQQTPGQGLQFLFEYFSETQRNKGNFPGRFSGRQFSNSRSEMNVSTLELGDSALYLCASSSGRSSGNTIYFGEGSWLTVV.

The rearrangement joins TRBV7-2 to TRBJ1-2, with no clear D. The ends were cut back, 2 bases at V and 4 bases at J, with 5 bases in the middle. The CDR3 has 12 amino acids. The germline V gene has CDR1 SGHTA and CDR2 FQGNSA. In DNA form, the CDR3 reads TGTGCCAGCAGCTTATACAGCTATGGCTACACCTTC. As protein: CASSLYSYGYTF.